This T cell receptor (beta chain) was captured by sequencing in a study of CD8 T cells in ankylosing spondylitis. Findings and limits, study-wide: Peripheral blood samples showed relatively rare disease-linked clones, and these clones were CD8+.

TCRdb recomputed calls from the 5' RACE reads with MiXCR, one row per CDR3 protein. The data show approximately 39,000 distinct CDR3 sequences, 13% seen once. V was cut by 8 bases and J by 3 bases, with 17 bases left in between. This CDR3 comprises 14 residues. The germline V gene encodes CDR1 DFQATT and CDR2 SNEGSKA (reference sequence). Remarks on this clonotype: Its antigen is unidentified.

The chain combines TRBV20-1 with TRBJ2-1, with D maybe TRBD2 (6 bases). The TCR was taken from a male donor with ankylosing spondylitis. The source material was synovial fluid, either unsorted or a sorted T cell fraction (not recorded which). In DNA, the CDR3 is TGCAGTTGGGGCCTGGGAGCGGGCTACAATGAGCAGTTCTTC. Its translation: CSWGLGAGYNEQFF.